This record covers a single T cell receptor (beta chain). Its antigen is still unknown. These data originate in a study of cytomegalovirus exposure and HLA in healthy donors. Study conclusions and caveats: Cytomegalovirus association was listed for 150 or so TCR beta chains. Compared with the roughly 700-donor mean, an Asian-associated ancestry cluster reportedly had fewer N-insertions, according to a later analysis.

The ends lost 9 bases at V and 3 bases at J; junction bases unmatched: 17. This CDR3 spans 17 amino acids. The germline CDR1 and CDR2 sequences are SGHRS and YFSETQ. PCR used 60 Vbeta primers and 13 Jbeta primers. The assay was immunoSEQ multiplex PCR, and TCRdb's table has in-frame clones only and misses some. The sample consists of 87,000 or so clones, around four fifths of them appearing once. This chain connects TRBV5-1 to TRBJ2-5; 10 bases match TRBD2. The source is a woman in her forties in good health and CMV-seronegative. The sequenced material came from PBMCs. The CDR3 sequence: CATRAGVAGGPKETQYF. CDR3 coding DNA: TGCGCCACCCGAGCGGGGGTAGCGGGGGGCCCTAAAGAGACCCAGTACTTC. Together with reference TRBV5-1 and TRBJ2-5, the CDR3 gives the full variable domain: KAGVTQTPRYLIKTRGQQVTLSCSPISGHRSVSWYQQTPGQGLQFLFEYFSETQRNKGNFPGRFSGRQFSNSRSEMNVSTLELGDSALYLCATRAGVAGGPKETQYFGPGTRLLVL.